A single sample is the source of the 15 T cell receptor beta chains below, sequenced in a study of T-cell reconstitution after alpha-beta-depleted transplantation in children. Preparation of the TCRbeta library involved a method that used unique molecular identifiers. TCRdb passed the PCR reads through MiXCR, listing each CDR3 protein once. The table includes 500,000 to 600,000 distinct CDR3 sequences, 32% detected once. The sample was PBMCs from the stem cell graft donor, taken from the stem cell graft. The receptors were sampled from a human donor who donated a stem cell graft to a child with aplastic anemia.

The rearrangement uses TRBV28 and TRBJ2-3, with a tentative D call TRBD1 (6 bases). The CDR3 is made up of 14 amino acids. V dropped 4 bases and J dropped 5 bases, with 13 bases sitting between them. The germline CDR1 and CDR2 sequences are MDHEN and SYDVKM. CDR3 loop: CASSSGGAGDTQYF. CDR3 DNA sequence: TGTGCCAGCAGTTCTGGGGGCGCGGGAGATACGCAGTATTTT.

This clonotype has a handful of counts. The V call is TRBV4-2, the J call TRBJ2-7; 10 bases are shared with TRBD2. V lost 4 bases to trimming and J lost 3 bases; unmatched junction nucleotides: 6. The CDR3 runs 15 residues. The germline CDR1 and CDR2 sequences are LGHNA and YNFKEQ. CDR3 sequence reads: CASSRGTSELYEQYF. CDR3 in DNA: TGTGCCAGCAGCCGGGGGACTAGCGAACTCTACGAGCAGTACTTC.

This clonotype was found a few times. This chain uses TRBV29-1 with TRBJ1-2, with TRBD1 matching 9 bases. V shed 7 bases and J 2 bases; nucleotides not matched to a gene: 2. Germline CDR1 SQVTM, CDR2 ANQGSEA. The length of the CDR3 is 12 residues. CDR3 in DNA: TGCAGCGCCGGGACAGGGAACTATGGCTACACCTTC. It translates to CSAGTGNYGYTF.

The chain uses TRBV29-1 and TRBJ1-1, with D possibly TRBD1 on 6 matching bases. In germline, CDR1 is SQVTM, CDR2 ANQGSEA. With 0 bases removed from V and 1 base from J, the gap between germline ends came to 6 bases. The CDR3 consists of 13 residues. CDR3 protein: CSVEDRGNTEAFF. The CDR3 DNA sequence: TGCAGCGTTGAAGACAGGGGGAACACTGAAGCTTTCTTT.

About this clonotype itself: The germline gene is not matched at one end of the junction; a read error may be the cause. CDR3 coding DNA: TGTGCCAGCAGCGTAGAACTGAACACTGACGCTTTCTTT. It yields the protein CASSVELNTDAFF. The chain uses TRBV9 and TRBJ1-1; no clear D gene. This CDR3 comprises 13 residues. The V gene's germline CDR1 is SGDLS and CDR2 YYNGEE.

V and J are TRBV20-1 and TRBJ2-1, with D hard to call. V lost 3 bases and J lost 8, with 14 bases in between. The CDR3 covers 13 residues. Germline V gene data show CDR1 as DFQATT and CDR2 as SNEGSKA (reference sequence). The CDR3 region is CSARSYYVDEQFF. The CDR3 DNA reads TGCAGTGCTAGGTCCTACTACGTGGATGAGCAGTTCTTC.

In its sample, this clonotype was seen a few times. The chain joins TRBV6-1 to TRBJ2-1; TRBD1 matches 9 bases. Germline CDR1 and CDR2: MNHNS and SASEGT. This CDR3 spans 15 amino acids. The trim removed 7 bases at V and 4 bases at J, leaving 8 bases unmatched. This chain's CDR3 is CASTTGTGMYNEQFF. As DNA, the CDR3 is TGTGCCAGCACAACCGGGACAGGGATGTACAATGAGCAGTTCTTC.

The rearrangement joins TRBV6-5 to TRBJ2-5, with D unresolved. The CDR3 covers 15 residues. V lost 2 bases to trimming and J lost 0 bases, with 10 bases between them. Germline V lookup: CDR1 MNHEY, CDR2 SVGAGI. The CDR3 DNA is TGTGCCAGCAGTTACGGTTGGGGAAACCAAGAGACCCAGTACTTC. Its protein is CASSYGWGNQETQYF.

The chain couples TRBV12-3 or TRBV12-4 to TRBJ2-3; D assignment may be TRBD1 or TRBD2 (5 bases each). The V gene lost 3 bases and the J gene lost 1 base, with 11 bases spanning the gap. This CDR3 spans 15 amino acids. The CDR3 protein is CASSFGALGTDTQYF. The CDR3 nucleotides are TGTGCCAGCAGTTTCGGGGCGCTGGGCACAGATACGCAGTATTTT.

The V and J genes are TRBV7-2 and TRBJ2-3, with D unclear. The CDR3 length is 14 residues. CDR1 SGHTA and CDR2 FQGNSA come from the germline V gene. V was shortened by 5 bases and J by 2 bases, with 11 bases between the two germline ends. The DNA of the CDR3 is TGTGCCAGCAGCCTACGGGCCCACACAGATACGCAGTATTTT. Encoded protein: CASSLRAHTDTQYF.

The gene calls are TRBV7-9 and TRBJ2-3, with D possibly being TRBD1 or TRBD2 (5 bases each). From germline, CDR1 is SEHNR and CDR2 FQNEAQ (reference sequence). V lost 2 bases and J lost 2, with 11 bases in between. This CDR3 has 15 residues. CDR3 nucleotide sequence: TGTGCCAGCAGCTTATCGGGACCGCCCACAGATACGCAGTATTTT. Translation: CASSLSGPPTDTQYF.

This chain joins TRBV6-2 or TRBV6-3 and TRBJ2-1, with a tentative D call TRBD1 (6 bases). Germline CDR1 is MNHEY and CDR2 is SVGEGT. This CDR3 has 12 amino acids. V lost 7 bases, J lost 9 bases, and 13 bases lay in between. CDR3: CASIPRGGEQFF. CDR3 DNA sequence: TGTGCCAGCATCCCCAGGGGCGGTGAGCAGTTCTTC.

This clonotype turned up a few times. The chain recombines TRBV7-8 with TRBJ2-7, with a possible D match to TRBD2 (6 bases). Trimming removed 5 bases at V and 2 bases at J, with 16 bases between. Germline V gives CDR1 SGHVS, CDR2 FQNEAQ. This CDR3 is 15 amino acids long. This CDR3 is CASSPRGGKTYEQYF. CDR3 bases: TGTGCCAGCAGCCCGAGAGGCGGGAAAACCTACGAGCAGTACTTC.

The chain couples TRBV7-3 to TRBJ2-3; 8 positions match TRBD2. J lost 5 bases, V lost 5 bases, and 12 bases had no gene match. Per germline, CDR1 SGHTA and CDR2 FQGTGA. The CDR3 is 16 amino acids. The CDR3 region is CASSPYPSGGGDTQYF. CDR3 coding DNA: TGTGCCAGCAGCCCCTACCCCAGCGGGGGTGGAGATACGCAGTATTTT.

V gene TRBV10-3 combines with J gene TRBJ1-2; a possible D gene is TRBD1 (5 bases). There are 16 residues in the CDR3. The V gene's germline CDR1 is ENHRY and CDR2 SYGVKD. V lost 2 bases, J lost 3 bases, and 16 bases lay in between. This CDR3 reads CAISERWDGGHYGYTF. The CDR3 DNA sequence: TGTGCCATCAGTGAGAGGTGGGACGGAGGACACTATGGCTACACCTTC.